Listed below are T cell receptor beta chains from one sample, sequenced in a study of cytomegalovirus exposure and HLA in healthy donors. Profiling relied on immunoSEQ multiplex PCR, and the TCRdb table lists in-frame clones only, not all of them. The table has under 250,000 clones, roughly 82% seen once; the top ten hold roughly 6%. The sequenced sample consisted of PBMCs. The origin of the receptors is a man between 35 and 55 years old in good health and CMV-seropositive. Both conserved end residues are part of each CDR3. D genes are given only for firm matches. Only part of the rows carry a size: once, few, many, or a class if the clone is expanded.

cdr3_length | j_call | d_call | v_call | clone_size | cdr3_aa | cdr3_nt
12 | TRBJ2-5 | . | TRBV27 | . | CATSGREETQYF | TGTGCCACCTCCGGCCGGGAAGAGACCCAGTACTTC
15 | TRBJ2-7 | . | TRBV4-2 | few | CASSQDNPGSGEQYF | TGTGCCAGCAGCCAAGATAATCCGGGTTCGGGCGAGCAGTACTTC
13 | TRBJ1-1 | TRBD1 | TRBV11-3 | . | CASSPGQDTEAFF | TGTGCCAGCAGCCCGGGACAGGACACTGAAGCTTTCTTT
12 | TRBJ2-7 | . | TRBV29-1 | . | CSVVAGLYEQYF | TGCAGCGTTGTGGCAGGGTTGTACGAGCAGTACTTC
16 | TRBJ1-1 | . | TRBV11-1 | . | CASSPRWEGLNTEAFF | TGTGCCAGCAGCCCCAGATGGGAGGGACTGAACACTGAAGCTTTCTTT
13 | TRBJ1-2 | . | TRBV29-1 | once | CSVERQPSRGYTF | TGCAGCGTTGAGAGACAACCATCTCGCGGCTACACCTTC
14 | TRBJ2-7 | . | TRBV29-1 | . | CSVALRRGSYEQYF | TGCAGCGTCGCCCTTCGAAGGGGGTCCTACGAGCAGTACTTC
15 | TRBJ2-1 | TRBD2 | TRBV5-1 | . | CASSSDQRGYNEQFF | TGCGCCAGCAGCTCCGACCAGCGGGGCTACAATGAGCAGTTCTTC
12 | TRBJ2-2 | . | TRBV30 | once | CAWPGIAGELFF | TGTGCCTGGCCGGGGATTGCGGGGGAGCTGTTTTTT
14 | TRBJ1-4 | . | TRBV11-3 | . | CASSVGQLRGELFF | TGTGCCAGCAGTGTTGGACAGCTCCGGGGGGAACTGTTTTTT
15 | TRBJ2-6 | TRBD1 | TRBV5-1 | . | CASSQTGSGANVLTF | TGCGCCAGCAGCCAGACAGGGTCTGGGGCCAACGTCCTGACTTTC
15 | TRBJ1-2 | . | TRBV7-8 | . | CASSSDGGHNYGYTF | TGTGCCAGCAGTTCCGACGGGGGGCACAACTATGGCTACACCTTC
16 | TRBJ2-3 | TRBD2 | TRBV2 | . | CASSGRLASGTDTQYF | TGTGCCAGCAGTGGGAGACTAGCGTCGGGCACAGATACGCAGTATTTT
13 | TRBJ1-1 | . | TRBV29-1 | once | CSVTRLGRTEAFF | TGCAGCGTCACCAGACTGGGTCGGACTGAAGCTTTCTTT
15 | TRBJ2-1 | TRBD2 | TRBV2 | . | CASSALAGEVNEQFF | TGTGCCAGCAGTGCCCTAGCGGGAGAAGTAAATGAGCAGTTCTTC
16 | TRBJ2-7 | TRBD2 | TRBV6-1 | . | CASSDRGAGASYEQYF | TGTGCCAGCAGTGATCGTGGAGCGGGAGCCTCCTACGAGCAGTACTTC
13 | TRBJ1-1 | TRBD1 | TRBV27 | few | CASSDRANTEAFF | TGTGCCAGCAGCGACAGGGCAAACACTGAAGCTTTCTTT
18 | TRBJ2-3 | TRBD2 | TRBV25-1 | once | CASSDGVAGGRLTDTQYF | TGTGCCAGCAGTGATGGTGTAGCGGGAGGCCGACTCACAGATACGCAGTATTTT
15 | TRBJ1-5 | TRBD1 | TRBV7-9 | . | CASSGPGQLNQPQHF | TGTGCCAGCAGCGGACCGGGACAGCTCAATCAGCCCCAGCATTTT
16 | TRBJ2-7 | . | TRBV4-1 | . | CASSQVTALWGLEQYF | TGCGCCAGCAGCCAAGTTACCGCGCTTTGGGGGCTCGAGCAGTACTTC
15 | TRBJ2-3 | . | TRBV9 | once | CASSVSLFSTDTQYF | TGTGCCAGCAGCGTTAGTTTGTTTAGCACAGATACGCAGTATTTT
15 | TRBJ2-3 | TRBD1 | TRBV11-2 | . | CASSRQGPSTDTQYF | TGTGCCAGCAGCCGACAGGGGCCTAGCACAGATACGCAGTATTTT
15 | TRBJ1-1 | . | TRBV25-1 | . | CASSQSGGRGTEAFF | TGTGCCAGCAGTCAAAGCGGGGGAAGAGGGACTGAAGCTTTCTTT
15 | TRBJ1-1 | . | TRBV2 | . | CASSGTGKGVTEAFF | TGTGCCAGCAGCGGCACAGGGAAAGGGGTCACTGAAGCTTTCTTT
14 | TRBJ2-5 | . | TRBV15 | once | CATSRDSPRETQYF | TGTGCCACCAGCAGAGATTCTCCTAGGGAGACCCAGTACTTC
14 | TRBJ1-1 | . | TRBV27 | . | CASSLSAGNTEAFF | TGTGCCAGCAGTTTATCCGCAGGGAACACTGAAGCTTTCTTT
15 | TRBJ2-1 | TRBD1 | TRBV29-1 | . | CSVEFAGQAYNEQFF | TGCAGCGTTGAGTTTGCGGGACAGGCCTACAATGAGCAGTTCTTC
15 | TRBJ2-1 | TRBD2 | TRBV9 | few | CASSVAVSGSYEQFF | TGTGCCAGCAGCGTAGCGGTTAGCGGGAGCTATGAGCAGTTCTTC
14 | TRBJ2-2 | . | TRBV10-3 | . | CAISDRVPTGELFF | TGTGCCATCAGTGATCGGGTTCCCACCGGGGAGCTGTTTTTT
11 | TRBJ1-2 | . | TRBV19 | . | CASSFNYGYTF | TGTGCCAGTTCCTTCAACTATGGCTACACCTTC
16 | TRBJ2-5 | TRBD2 | TRBV18 | . | CASSSAGLAGGETQYF | TGTGCCAGCTCCTCGGCTGGACTAGCGGGAGGAGAGACCCAGTACTTC
15 | TRBJ2-5 | . | TRBV7-7 | . | CASSPVGVTQETQYF | TGTGCTAGCAGCCCAGTCGGAGTCACTCAAGAGACCCAGTACTTC
17 | TRBJ2-1 | TRBD2 | TRBV5-1 | . | CASSLDPSGRPYNEQFF | TGCGCCAGCAGCTTGGATCCTAGCGGGAGGCCATACAATGAGCAGTTCTTC
15 | TRBJ1-1 | TRBD1 | TRBV11-1 | . | CASSWDRSVSTEAFF | TGTGCCAGCAGCTGGGACAGGTCAGTCAGCACTGAAGCTTTCTTT
12 | TRBJ2-7 | . | TRBV10-1 | few | CASSRGSAEQYF | TGCGCCAGCAGTCGCGGGTCCGCAGAGCAGTACTTC
15 | TRBJ1-5 | TRBD1 | TRBV2 | . | CASGPNRGVGQPQHF | TGTGCCAGCGGCCCCAACAGGGGGGTTGGTCAGCCCCAGCATTTT